The 18 T cell receptor beta chains reported below all come from one sample, sequenced in a study of monozygotic twins with inflammatory bowel disease. Reprocessing the 5' RACE reads, TCRdb reports a single entry for every CDR3 protein and omits DNA. Its table records some 150,000 distinct CDR3 sequences. The sample taken for sequencing was blood. These receptors all stem from a human donor with ulcerative colitis or Crohn's disease, or a healthy co-twin of an affected twin (not recorded which).

The chain uses TRBV2 and TRBJ1-6; the TCRdb D gene call, TRBD1, has no DNA to confirm it. The CDR3 has 13 residues. Per germline, CDR1 SNHLY and CDR2 FYNNEI. CDR3 amino acids: CASRNQGNSPLHF.

The genes are TRBV18 and TRBJ2-3; TCRdb outputs TRBD2, but without DNA this stays unchecked. The CDR3 is 15 residues long. Germline CDR1 reads KGHSH; CDR2 reads LQKENI. The chain's CDR3 is CASSLQLAGTDTQYF.

V is TRBV6-1 and J is TRBJ1-4; TCRdb lists TRBD1, though no DNA is available to test this call. This CDR3 has 14 residues. CDR1 is MNHNS and CDR2 is SASEGT in the germline V gene. The CDR3 sequence: CASSSDRGPGKLFF.

The V call is TRBV6-5, the J call TRBJ2-2; TCRdb proposes TRBD1, but this gene call is untestable without DNA. The germline V gene has CDR1 MNHEY and CDR2 SVGAGI. The CDR3 length is 15 residues. The CDR3: CASSYDGGDTGELFF.

The chain joins TRBV10-3 to TRBJ2-1; TCRdb returns TRBD1, unconfirmable since there is no DNA. CDR3 size: 13 residues. Germline assignment: CDR1 ENHRY and CDR2 SYGVKD. Here the CDR3 reads CAIRSTGGDEQFF.

This chain uses TRBV6-5 with TRBJ1-1; TCRdb returns TRBD1, unconfirmable since there is no DNA. Germline V gene sequence: CDR1 MNHEY, CDR2 SVGAGI. CDR3 size: 15 residues. The CDR3 reads CASSYSTRVITEAFF.

CDR3 region: CSSIGQTNEKLFF. This sequence joins TRBV20-1 and TRBJ1-4; the TCRdb call, TRBD1, lacks DNA for checking. The germline gives CDR1 DFQATT, CDR2 SNEGSKA (reference sequence). The length of the CDR3 is 13 residues.

The gene calls are TRBV12-3 or TRBV12-4 and TRBJ1-6. There are 14 residues in the CDR3. The CDR3 reads CASSFWVDNSPLHF.

The CDR3 loop is CSARDYYRGNTEAFF. The rearrangement joins TRBV20-1 to TRBJ1-1; there is no DNA to check the TCRdb D call of TRBD1. Germline values: CDR1 DFQATT, CDR2 SNEGSKA (reference sequence). The CDR3 contains 15 residues.

CDR3 region: CASSSTGGETQYF. This chain uses TRBV9 with TRBJ2-5; absent DNA, TCRdb's TRBD1 call cannot be checked. Germline CDR1 reads SGDLS; CDR2 reads YYNGEE. The CDR3 has 13 amino acids.

The chain is built from TRBV20-1 and TRBJ1-5; there is no DNA to check the TCRdb D call of TRBD1. Germline loops: CDR1 DFQATT, CDR2 SNEGSKA (reference sequence). The CDR3 contains 15 residues. The CDR3 loop reads CSARAGTGNGQPQHF.

The chain employs TRBV23-1 and TRBJ2-4; the TCRdb call, TRBD2, lacks DNA for checking. TRBV23-1 is assigned to the ORF class and has an uncertain function. CDR3 length equals 20 residues. The CDR3 protein is CASSQSIGTSRQRAKNIQYF.

The chain has TRBV5-5 and TRBJ2-1; without DNA, the TCRdb call of TRBD2 cannot be checked. Germline values: CDR1 SGHKS, CDR2 YYEKEE (reference sequence). This CDR3 contains 15 residues. CDR3 residues: CASSLLTSWDHEQFF.

The chain uses TRBV9 and TRBJ2-7; with no DNA, the TCRdb D assignment of TRBD2 cannot be verified. CDR1 and CDR2 (germline): SGDLS, YYNGEE. The CDR3 has 14 amino acids. The CDR3 reads CASSIDGRDDEQYF.

The chain joins TRBV14 to TRBJ1-1. This CDR3 is built from 16 residues. The V gene's germline CDR1 is SGHDN and CDR2 FVKESK. The CDR3 loop reads CASSQDLDSYNTEAFF.

The V and J genes are TRBV7-2 and TRBJ2-5. The CDR3 contains 12 residues. Germline CDR1 and CDR2: SGHTA and FQGNSA. CDR3 residues: CASSRSRETQYF. Based on the CDR3 plus reference TRBV7-2 and TRBJ2-5, the full variable domain is GAGVSQSPSNKVTEKGKDVELRCDPISGHTALYWYRQSLGQGLEFLIYFQGNSAPDKSGLPSDRFSAERTGGSVSTLTIQRTQQEDSAVYLCASSRSRETQYFGPGTRLLVL.

The chain carries TRBV5-4 and TRBJ1-2; with no DNA, the TCRdb D assignment of TRBD1 cannot be verified. Looked up from germline, CDR1 is SGHNT and CDR2 is YYREEE (reference sequence). The CDR3 is 14 amino acids. CDR3 region: CASSFDRGSGGYTF. Combining the CDR3 with reference TRBV5-4 and TRBJ1-2 gives the whole variable domain ETGVTQSPTHLIKTRGQQVTLRCSSQSGHNTVSWYQQALGQGPQFIFQYYREEENGRGNFPPRFSGLQFPNYSSELNVNALELDDSALYLCASSFDRGSGGYTFGSGTRLTVV.

V usage is TRBV4-2 and J usage is TRBJ2-3; checking the TCRdb D call of TRBD2 is not possible without DNA. CDR1 and CDR2 from the germline V gene are LGHNA and YNFKEQ. The CDR3 extends over 22 amino acids. The CDR3 is CASSRIGRGLAGGRLGTDTQYF.